Listed below are T cell receptor beta chains from one sample, sequenced in a study of early T cells in non-severe SARS-CoV-2 infection. TCRdb passed the 5' RACE reads through MiXCR, listing each CDR3 protein once. Seen here are over 50,000 distinct CDR3 sequences, approximately 8.4% observed once, and the top ten hold approximately 4.6%. Input material: whole blood. Every receptor here comes from an adult who was a healthcare worker with PCR-confirmed SARS-CoV-2 infection or an uninfected control (not recorded which). The CDR3 runs from the conserved cysteine through the conserved F or W. The D gene is left open where the match is weak. Size is stated for part of the rows, as once, few or many counts, or as a class when the clone is expanded.

j_call: TRBJ2-7
d_call: TRBD1
clone_size: .
v_call: TRBV20-1
cdr3_length: 13
cdr3_nt: TGCAGTGCGACTGGACAGGGGGCAGGGGAGCAGTACTTC
cdr3_aa: CSATGQGAGEQYF

j_call: TRBJ1-1
d_call: .
clone_size: few
v_call: TRBV5-6
cdr3_length: 13
cdr3_nt: TGTGCCAGCAGCTTGGATCCGAACACTGAAGCTTTCTTT
cdr3_aa: CASSLDPNTEAFF

j_call: TRBJ1-1
d_call: .
clone_size: .
v_call: TRBV27
cdr3_length: 13
cdr3_nt: TGTGCCAGCAGGATGCAGGGTAGTATTGAAGCTTTCTTT
cdr3_aa: CASRMQGSIEAFF

j_call: TRBJ1-5
d_call: .
clone_size: many
v_call: TRBV20-1
cdr3_length: 12
cdr3_nt: TGCAGTGCTGGACAGACTAATCAGCCCCAGCATTTT
cdr3_aa: CSAGQTNQPQHF

j_call: TRBJ2-1
d_call: TRBD1
clone_size: .
v_call: TRBV7-2
cdr3_length: 13
cdr3_nt: TGTGCCAGCAGCTTACAACAGGGGAATGAGCAGTTCTTC
cdr3_aa: CASSLQQGNEQFF

j_call: TRBJ2-2
d_call: .
clone_size: .
v_call: TRBV7-9
cdr3_length: 13
cdr3_nt: TGTGCCAGCACCCTGGGGGTGCAAGGGGAGCTGTTTTTT
cdr3_aa: CASTLGVQGELFF

j_call: TRBJ2-1
d_call: TRBD2
clone_size: .
v_call: TRBV4-1
cdr3_length: 12
cdr3_nt: TGCGCCAGCAGGGCTAGCGGGAACGAGCAGTTCTTC
cdr3_aa: CASRASGNEQFF

j_call: TRBJ2-7
d_call: TRBD2
clone_size: few
v_call: TRBV2
cdr3_length: 14
cdr3_nt: TGTGCCAGCAGCCAATGGACTAGCGGGAACGAGCAGTACTTC
cdr3_aa: CASSQWTSGNEQYF

j_call: TRBJ1-1
d_call: .
clone_size: few
v_call: TRBV9
cdr3_length: 13
cdr3_nt: TGTGCCAGCAGCCCCTCAGATGACACTGAAGCTTTCTTT
cdr3_aa: CASSPSDDTEAFF

j_call: TRBJ2-3
d_call: .
clone_size: .
v_call: TRBV28
cdr3_length: 13
cdr3_nt: TGTGCCAGCAGCCTTTACGAAAATTTAAATCGGTATTTT
cdr3_aa: CASSLYENLNRYF

j_call: TRBJ2-1
d_call: TRBD1
clone_size: few
v_call: TRBV7-9
cdr3_length: 15
cdr3_nt: TGTGCCAGCGCAGGGGTACAGGGGAGCTACAATGAGCAGTTCTTC
cdr3_aa: CASAGVQGSYNEQFF

j_call: TRBJ2-3
d_call: .
clone_size: few
v_call: TRBV7-6
cdr3_length: 16
cdr3_nt: TGTGCCAGCAGCTTAGGAATTGCAGGGACACAAGATACGCAGTATTTT
cdr3_aa: CASSLGIAGTQDTQYF

j_call: TRBJ2-2
d_call: .
clone_size: .
v_call: TRBV29-1
cdr3_length: 13
cdr3_nt: TGCAGCGTCCCGGTCCGGGGCACCGGGGAGCTGTTTTTT
cdr3_aa: CSVPVRGTGELFF

j_call: TRBJ1-2
d_call: .
clone_size: many
v_call: TRBV7-6
cdr3_length: 13
cdr3_nt: TGTGCCAGCAGCTCCACAGGATCGAATGGCTACACCTTC
cdr3_aa: CASSSTGSNGYTF

j_call: TRBJ1-5
d_call: .
clone_size: many
v_call: TRBV6-5
cdr3_length: 13
cdr3_nt: TGTGCCAGCAGTTACGAAAAGAATCAGCCCCAGCATTTT
cdr3_aa: CASSYEKNQPQHF

j_call: TRBJ2-5
d_call: .
clone_size: many
v_call: TRBV6-5
cdr3_length: 15
cdr3_nt: TGTGCCAGCAGGAGGTCGACAGGCGCGTCAAAGACCCAGTACTTC
cdr3_aa: CASRRSTGASKTQYF

j_call: TRBJ2-1
d_call: TRBD2
clone_size: .
v_call: TRBV5-1
cdr3_length: 21
cdr3_nt: TGCGCCAGCAGCTCCCCGAGACTAGCGGGGGGGGTACGGAGCTCCTACAATGAGCAGTTCTTC
cdr3_aa: CASSSPRLAGGVRSSYNEQFF

j_call: TRBJ2-1
d_call: .
clone_size: few
v_call: TRBV19
cdr3_length: 13
cdr3_nt: TGTGCCAGTAGTATGGGGGGAGGCAATGAGCAGTTCTTC
cdr3_aa: CASSMGGGNEQFF

j_call: TRBJ2-7
d_call: .
clone_size: few
v_call: TRBV7-9
cdr3_length: 18
cdr3_nt: TGTGCCAGCAGCTTAGTACTTTGGATGGGCATCGTTCCTAACGAGCAGTACTTC
cdr3_aa: CASSLVLWMGIVPNEQYF

j_call: TRBJ1-6
d_call: .
clone_size: few
v_call: TRBV7-3
cdr3_length: 13
cdr3_nt: TGTGCCAGCAGAGCAACGAGTGATTCACCCCTCCACTTT
cdr3_aa: CASRATSDSPLHF

j_call: TRBJ1-1
d_call: .
clone_size: .
v_call: TRBV11-2
cdr3_length: 12
cdr3_nt: TGTGCCAGCAGCCCCGCTCTCGGGGAAGCTTTCTTT
cdr3_aa: CASSPALGEAFF

j_call: TRBJ2-3
d_call: TRBD2
clone_size: .
v_call: TRBV11-2
cdr3_length: 15
cdr3_nt: TGTGCCAGCAGCTTGACGAGCGGGAGAACAGATACGCAGTATTTT
cdr3_aa: CASSLTSGRTDTQYF

j_call: TRBJ2-7
d_call: .
clone_size: few
v_call: TRBV30
cdr3_length: 13
cdr3_nt: TGTGCCTGGAGTACCGCGGCGGATACGTGGCAGTACTTC
cdr3_aa: CAWSTAADTWQYF

j_call: TRBJ2-7
d_call: TRBD2
clone_size: many
v_call: TRBV12-3/TRBV12-4
cdr3_length: 15
cdr3_nt: TGTGCCAGCAGTTTAGGTCTAGCGGGGGAATTGGTGCAGTACTTC
cdr3_aa: CASSLGLAGELVQYF

j_call: TRBJ2-4
d_call: TRBD2
clone_size: few
v_call: TRBV7-2
cdr3_length: 15
cdr3_nt: TGTGCCAGCAGCTTAGAGGGGCGGGAGGAAAACATTCAGTACTTC
cdr3_aa: CASSLEGREENIQYF

j_call: TRBJ2-1
d_call: TRBD2
clone_size: many
v_call: TRBV2
cdr3_length: 11
cdr3_nt: TGTGCCAGCAGTGTGGGACTAGTCCAGTTCTTC
cdr3_aa: CASSVGLVQFF

j_call: TRBJ2-7
d_call: TRBD2
clone_size: many
v_call: TRBV20-1
cdr3_length: 15
cdr3_nt: TGCAGTGCTAAAGGTTTGCGGGGGAAGATCAACGAGCAGTACTTC
cdr3_aa: CSAKGLRGKINEQYF

j_call: TRBJ2-7
d_call: .
clone_size: many
v_call: TRBV20-1
cdr3_length: 14
cdr3_nt: TGCAGTGCAGAGGCCCGGGTAAACCTCTACGAGCAGTACTTC
cdr3_aa: CSAEARVNLYEQYF

j_call: TRBJ2-7
d_call: TRBD1
clone_size: many
v_call: TRBV2
cdr3_length: 12
cdr3_nt: TGTGCCAGCAGGGACAGGGTGGGGGAGCAGTACTTC
cdr3_aa: CASRDRVGEQYF

j_call: TRBJ2-7
d_call: .
clone_size: many
v_call: TRBV6-2/TRBV6-3
cdr3_length: 14
cdr3_nt: TGTGCCAGCAGTTACTACCAGGTCTCCTACGAGCAGTACTTC
cdr3_aa: CASSYYQVSYEQYF

j_call: TRBJ2-1
d_call: .
clone_size: few
v_call: TRBV27
cdr3_length: 15
cdr3_nt: TGTGCCAGCAGTTTCCGCGCCCAACCATACAATGAGCAGTTCTTC
cdr3_aa: CASSFRAQPYNEQFF

j_call: TRBJ2-1
d_call: .
clone_size: many
v_call: TRBV2
cdr3_length: 13
cdr3_nt: TGTGCCAGTGGAGTGAGCTCCTACAATGAGCAGTTCTTC
cdr3_aa: CASGVSSYNEQFF

j_call: TRBJ2-1
d_call: TRBD1
clone_size: .
v_call: TRBV30
cdr3_length: 16
cdr3_nt: TGTGCCTGGAGTGTCTTGGGACAGGGCACTCTGGATGAGCAGTTCTTC
cdr3_aa: CAWSVLGQGTLDEQFF

j_call: TRBJ2-5
d_call: .
clone_size: few
v_call: TRBV2
cdr3_length: 16
cdr3_nt: TGTGCCAGAAAACCCCGGGGGTCCAGTCCACAAGAGACCCAGTACTTC
cdr3_aa: CARKPRGSSPQETQYF

j_call: TRBJ1-6
d_call: .
clone_size: .
v_call: TRBV15
cdr3_length: 13
cdr3_nt: TGTGCCACCGCTCCGGAGTTTAATTCACCCCTCCACTTT
cdr3_aa: CATAPEFNSPLHF

j_call: TRBJ2-2
d_call: .
clone_size: few
v_call: TRBV7-6
cdr3_length: 18
cdr3_nt: TGTGCCAGCAGCTTAAGTACTTTTGGACCGACGAACACCGGGGAGCTGTTTTTT
cdr3_aa: CASSLSTFGPTNTGELFF

j_call: TRBJ1-5
d_call: TRBD1
clone_size: .
v_call: TRBV27
cdr3_length: 16
cdr3_nt: TGTGCCAGCAGACCGCAGGGGGCGTCAAGCAATCAGCCCCAGCATTTT
cdr3_aa: CASRPQGASSNQPQHF

j_call: TRBJ2-2
d_call: .
clone_size: .
v_call: TRBV2
cdr3_length: 14
cdr3_nt: TGTGCCAGCAGTCCGGGACCGTTCACCGGGGAGCTGTTTTTT
cdr3_aa: CASSPGPFTGELFF

j_call: TRBJ2-7
d_call: .
clone_size: few
v_call: TRBV11-2
cdr3_length: 14
cdr3_nt: TGTGCCAGCAGCTTATCTACCATGCCCCAGGAGCAGTACTTC
cdr3_aa: CASSLSTMPQEQYF

j_call: TRBJ1-1
d_call: .
clone_size: many
v_call: TRBV3-1
cdr3_length: 13
cdr3_nt: TGTGCCAGCAGTTTCCGGGGGGTTACTGAAGCTTTCTTT
cdr3_aa: CASSFRGVTEAFF

j_call: TRBJ2-7
d_call: .
clone_size: few
v_call: TRBV7-9
cdr3_length: 13
cdr3_nt: TGTGCCAGCAGCAATACTGGAGGGGTTTTAGGGTACTTC
cdr3_aa: CASSNTGGVLGYF

j_call: TRBJ2-3
d_call: TRBD2
clone_size: .
v_call: TRBV10-3
cdr3_length: 13
cdr3_nt: TGTGCCCTAGCGGGATACAGCACAGATACGCAGTATTTT
cdr3_aa: CALAGYSTDTQYF

j_call: TRBJ2-7
d_call: .
clone_size: .
v_call: TRBV29-1
cdr3_length: 12
cdr3_nt: TGCAGCGTTGAAGACACCTCCTACGAGCAGTACTTC
cdr3_aa: CSVEDTSYEQYF

j_call: TRBJ2-1
d_call: .
clone_size: many
v_call: TRBV21-1
cdr3_length: 17
cdr3_nt: TGTGCCAGCAGCAAACAGACTAGCGAGTTCTCCTACAATGAGCAGTTCTTC
cdr3_aa: CASSKQTSEFSYNEQFF

j_call: TRBJ1-2
d_call: .
clone_size: .
v_call: TRBV12-3/TRBV12-4
cdr3_length: 16
cdr3_nt: TGTGCCAGCAGTTTAGCGACAGGTTCCTATAACTATGGCTACACCTTC
cdr3_aa: CASSLATGSYNYGYTF

j_call: TRBJ2-7
d_call: TRBD1
clone_size: few
v_call: TRBV14
cdr3_length: 17
cdr3_nt: TGTGCCGGCAGCCCGTGGGGCTGGGGACAGGACATCGACGAGCAGTACTTC
cdr3_aa: CAGSPWGWGQDIDEQYF

j_call: TRBJ2-1
d_call: TRBD1
clone_size: many
v_call: TRBV29-1
cdr3_length: 13
cdr3_nt: TGCAGCGGGGGACAGGGGTACTGGAATGAGCAGTTCTTC
cdr3_aa: CSGGQGYWNEQFF

j_call: TRBJ2-5
d_call: .
clone_size: many
v_call: TRBV7-6
cdr3_length: 15
cdr3_nt: TGTGCCAGCAGCTTATCTGCAGGGGTGCAAGAGACCCAGTACTTC
cdr3_aa: CASSLSAGVQETQYF

j_call: TRBJ2-3
d_call: TRBD2
clone_size: .
v_call: TRBV29-1
cdr3_length: 14
cdr3_nt: TGCAGTGTCACTACTAGCGGGGCCACAGATACGCAGTATTTT
cdr3_aa: CSVTTSGATDTQYF

j_call: TRBJ2-4
d_call: TRBD1
clone_size: .
v_call: TRBV19
cdr3_length: 16
cdr3_nt: TGTGCCAGTAGTCCGACAGGGGGTTCAAAAAAAAACATTCAGTACTTC
cdr3_aa: CASSPTGGSKKNIQYF

j_call: TRBJ2-7
d_call: TRBD2
clone_size: .
v_call: TRBV10-1
cdr3_length: 13
cdr3_nt: TGCGCCAGCAGTAGCGGGAGGAACTACGAGCAGTACTTC
cdr3_aa: CASSSGRNYEQYF

j_call: TRBJ1-5
d_call: .
clone_size: many
v_call: TRBV7-9
cdr3_length: 12
cdr3_nt: TGTGCCAGCAGCTCTACCCCACAGCCCCAGCATTTT
cdr3_aa: CASSSTPQPQHF

j_call: TRBJ1-4
d_call: TRBD1
clone_size: many
v_call: TRBV11-2
cdr3_length: 15
cdr3_nt: TGTGCCAGCAGCCTGTCTCAGGGGGCTTACGAAAAACTGTTTTTT
cdr3_aa: CASSLSQGAYEKLFF

j_call: TRBJ2-7
d_call: TRBD1
clone_size: few
v_call: TRBV5-1
cdr3_length: 14
cdr3_nt: TGCGCCAGCAACCCCGGGACAGCAACCTACGAGCAGTACTTC
cdr3_aa: CASNPGTATYEQYF